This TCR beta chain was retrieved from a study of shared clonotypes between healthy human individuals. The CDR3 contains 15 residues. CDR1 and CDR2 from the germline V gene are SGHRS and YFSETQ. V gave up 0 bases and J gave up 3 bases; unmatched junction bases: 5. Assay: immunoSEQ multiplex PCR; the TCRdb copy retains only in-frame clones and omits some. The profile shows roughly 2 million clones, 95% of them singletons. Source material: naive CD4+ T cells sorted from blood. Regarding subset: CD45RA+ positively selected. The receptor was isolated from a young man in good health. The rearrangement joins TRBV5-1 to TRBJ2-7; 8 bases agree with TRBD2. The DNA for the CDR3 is TGCGCCAGCAGCTTGGCAGCGGGGGCCTACTACGAGCAGTACTTC. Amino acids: CASSLAAGAYYEQYF.